The 32 T cell receptor beta chains reported below all come from one sample, sequenced in a study of PD-1 blockade in classical Hodgkin lymphoma. Patients all relapsed after autologous stem cell transplantation, and there was variation in brentuximab vedotin exposure. Using immunoSEQ multiplex PCR, the repertoire was profiled, and TCRdb retains in-frame clones only, with some absent. The sample contains roughly 40,000 clones, over 80% of which appear only once. Sequenced material: peripheral blood mononuclear cells (PBMCs), taken at baseline. The receptors derive from a human donor with classical Hodgkin lymphoma.

The genes are TRBV10-3 and TRBJ2-5; D is unresolved. This CDR3 is 13 amino acids long. Germline V gene lookup returns CDR1 ENHRY and CDR2 SYGVKD. Trimming took off 5 bases at V and 6 bases at J, with 13 bases between the two ends. CDR3 region: CAISYGQKQTQYF. Written as DNA, the CDR3 is TGTGCCATCAGTTACGGGCAAAAACAGACCCAGTACTTC.

In its sample, this clone was seen a few times. This rearrangement joins TRBV6-6 to TRBJ1-1, with D possibly being TRBD1 (6 bases). V was cut by 7 bases and J by 0 bases, with 12 bases left in between. Germline CDR1 reads MNHNY; CDR2 reads SVGAGI (reference sequence). The CDR3 contains 14 residues. The CDR3 sequence: CASTPRGMNTEAFF. CDR3 bases: TGTGCCAGCACCCCCAGGGGAATGAACACTGAAGCTTTCTTT.

The rearrangement links TRBV6-1 to TRBJ2-7; no clear D gene. CDR3 size: 14 residues. Germline V gene lookup returns CDR1 MNHNS and CDR2 SASEGT. V was clipped by 9 bases and J by 0 bases, with 15 bases between them. The DNA for the CDR3 is TGTGCCAGTACCCAACACCCGAGCTCCTACGAGCAGTACTTC. Translation gives CASTQHPSSYEQYF.

This clone appeared a single time. The J gene is TRBJ1-6, the V gene TRBV10-3, with D possibly being TRBD1 (5 bases). In germline, CDR1 is ENHRY, CDR2 SYGVKD. Trimming cost V 4 bases and J 10 bases, with 11 bases left between them. The CDR3 extends over 13 amino acids. The CDR3 region is CAISGRDLSPLHF. DNA of the CDR3: TGTGCCATCAGTGGCAGGGATTTGTCACCCCTCCACTTT.

CDR3 sequence reads: CASRSGGAGGYTF. Here the CDR3 DNA reads TGTGCCAGCAGATCAGGGGGCGCGGGAGGCTACACCTTC. The J gene is TRBJ1-2, the V gene TRBV2; 8 positions match TRBD1. Germline V gene lookup returns CDR1 SNHLY and CDR2 FYNNEI. Germline trimming cut 6 bases from V and 8 bases from J; bases unmatched to any gene: 8. The CDR3 runs 13 residues.

CDR3 region: CASSSTLSSGNTIYF. The CDR3 DNA follows: TGTGCCAGCAGCTCCACCCTTAGCTCTGGAAACACCATATATTTT. The gene calls are TRBV11-2 and TRBJ1-3; unclear D gene. Looked up from germline, CDR1 is SGHAT and CDR2 is FQNNGV. V gave up 4 bases and J gave up 0 bases, with 10 bases separating them. The CDR3 runs 15 residues.

This chain joins TRBV29-1 and TRBJ1-4; possible D gene TRBD1, 5 bases. This CDR3 contains 15 residues. Trimming pared 2 bases from V and 6 bases from J, leaving 16 bases between. CDR1 SQVTM and CDR2 ANQGSEA come from the germline V gene. CDR3 in DNA: TGCAGCGTTGAACCCCCCGGGACGGTGTATGAAAAACTGTTTTTT. Its translation is CSVEPPGTVYEKLFF.

This clone was picked up one time. The V and J genes are TRBV5-3 and TRBJ2-3, with 9 positions matching TRBD1. TRBV5-3 is an open reading frame, and its role is uncertain. The J segment lost 4 bases and the V segment lost 5 bases, leaving 17 bases of the junction unmatched. The CDR3 contains 18 residues. The CDR3 DNA is TGTGCCAGAAGTAGCTCGCTCCAGGGACAGGGAATCCCAGATACGCAGTATTTT. The encoded protein is CARSSSLQGQGIPDTQYF.

With respect to this clone: The germline gene is not matched at one end of the junction; a read error may be the cause. For the CDR3, the DNA is TGTGCCAGCAGACCCAGATGGTTGGACACCGAAGCTTTCTTT. Translating gives CASRPRWLDTEAFF. The V and J genes are TRBV2 and TRBJ1-1; perhaps TRBD1 as D (5 bases). CDR1 and CDR2 (germline): SNHLY, FYNNEI. CDR3 length: 14 residues.

The chain recombines TRBV6-6 with TRBJ1-5; TRBD1 might be the D (6 bases). The CDR3 spans 11 residues. The V gene's germline CDR1 is MNHNY and CDR2 SVGAGI (reference sequence). V lost 6 bases, J lost 9 bases, and 9 bases lay in between. CDR3 sequence: CASSQGGPQHF. CDR3 DNA sequence: TGTGCCAGCAGCCAAGGGGGGCCCCAGCATTTT.

V usage is TRBV5-5 and J usage is TRBJ2-1; D gene ambiguous. CDR3 length equals 11 residues. V lost 0 bases and J 15 bases, leaving 10 bases between the germline ends. Germline V gene lookup returns CDR1 SGHKS and CDR2 YYEKEE (reference sequence). The chain's CDR3 is CASSLVWKWFF. The DNA for the CDR3 is TGTGCCAGCAGCTTGGTGTGGAAGTGGTTCTTC.

This clone was seen a few times. This rearrangement joins TRBV5-8 to TRBJ1-1; perhaps TRBD1 as D (6 bases). Trimming stripped 5 bases from V and 3 bases from J, with 14 bases between. This CDR3 has 14 amino acids. CDR1 is SGHTS, CDR2 YDEGEE, per germline. Here the CDR3 reads CASSRTGSHTEAFF. Here the CDR3 DNA reads TGTGCCAGCAGTAGAACAGGGTCCCACACTGAAGCTTTCTTT.

The chain is built from TRBV7-8 and TRBJ2-3; D unclear. Trimming cost V 4 bases and J 4 bases, with 18 bases left between them. This CDR3 region has 16 residues. Germline assignment: CDR1 SGHVS and CDR2 FQNEAQ. Here the CDR3 reads CASSSYTDLAADTQYF. In DNA, the CDR3 is TGTGCCAGCAGCTCCTATACCGACCTCGCGGCAGATACGCAGTATTTT.

The V and J genes are TRBV7-2 and TRBJ2-5, with 7 bases aligning to TRBD1. The V and J ends lost 5 bases and 4 bases, in that order; junction bases with no gene match: 10. The V gene's germline CDR1 is SGHTA and CDR2 FQGNSA. The CDR3 totals 15 residues. As DNA, the CDR3 is TGTGCCAGCAGCCGATACAGGGGTGGCTCAGAGACCCAGTACTTC. It translates to CASSRYRGGSETQYF.

The chain employs TRBV7-9 and TRBJ2-1; TRBD2 matches 11 bases. V lost 1 base and J lost 10; bases outside the gene matches: 3. Germline V gene lookup returns CDR1 SEHNR and CDR2 FQNEAQ (reference sequence). This CDR3 region has 14 residues. The chain's CDR3 is CASSLGTSGYEQFF. Here the CDR3 DNA reads TGTGCCAGCAGCTTAGGGACTAGCGGGTACGAGCAGTTCTTC.

In nucleotides, the CDR3 is TGCGCCAGCACTTCATGGGAAGACAGGGGGTATGGAAACACCATATATTTT. The encoded protein is CASTSWEDRGYGNTIYF. The chain combines TRBV5-1 with TRBJ1-3; TRBD1 matches at 9 bases. The CDR3 loop spans 17 amino acids. Unmatched junction bases numbered 13, after V lost 6 bases and J lost 3 bases. Germline CDR1 and CDR2: SGHRS and YFSETQ.

The rearrangement joins TRBV5-1 to TRBJ2-7; 9 bases map to TRBD1. The V and J ends lost 2 bases and 6 bases, in that order; junction bases with no gene match: 6. Germline V gene sequence: CDR1 SGHRS, CDR2 YFSETQ. CDR3 length: 14 amino acids. The CDR3 reads CASSLHRGRSEQYF. The CDR3 region has the DNA TGCGCCAGCAGCTTACACAGGGGGCGATCCGAGCAGTACTTC.

This chain uses TRBV7-3 with TRBJ1-1; D might be TRBD1 (6 bases). This CDR3 is 13 amino acids long. V was clipped by 4 bases and J by 5 bases, with 11 bases between them. CDR1 SGHTA and CDR2 FQGTGA come from the germline V gene. This CDR3 reads CASSSQGGTEAFF. CDR3 in DNA: TGTGCCAGCAGCTCACAGGGTGGGACTGAAGCTTTCTTT.

The V gene is TRBV29-1, the J gene TRBJ1-1; D is undetermined. CDR3 size: 13 residues. The V and J ends lost 8 bases and 3 bases respectively, with 16 bases between them. In germline, CDR1 is SQVTM, CDR2 ANQGSEA. The CDR3 spells CSSRHWGDTEAFF. In nucleotides, the CDR3 is TGCAGCTCGAGACACTGGGGAGACACTGAAGCTTTCTTT.

V and J are TRBV7-9 and TRBJ2-2; 13 nucleotides match TRBD2. V was pared by 5 bases and J by 6 bases, with 6 bases of the junction left unmatched. This CDR3 has 16 amino acids. The germline V gene encodes CDR1 SEHNR and CDR2 FQNEAQ (reference sequence). The CDR3 sequence: CASSPTSGRAPGELFF. The CDR3 nucleotides are TGTGCCAGCAGCCCCACTAGCGGGAGGGCCCCCGGGGAGCTGTTTTTT.

This clone appeared a single time. This chain joins TRBV27 and TRBJ2-3, with TRBD2 matching over 13 bases. V lost 5 bases, J lost 7 bases, and 12 bases stayed unmatched. Germline V lookup: CDR1 MNHEY, CDR2 SMNVEV (reference sequence). This CDR3 contains 17 residues. The CDR3 DNA follows: TGTGCCAGCAGTCCCGGTCGACTAGCGGGGGGCGGCCATACGCAGTATTTT. It is translated as CASSPGRLAGGGHTQYF.

The rearrangement joins TRBV4-2 to TRBJ2-3, with D possibly being TRBD1 (5 bases). The germline V gene has CDR1 LGHNA and CDR2 YNFKEQ. The CDR3 extends over 13 amino acids. V lost 3 bases and J 5 bases, leaving 9 bases between the germline ends. The CDR3 reads CASSQGTGDTQYF. The CDR3 DNA sequence: TGTGCCAGCAGCCAGGGTACAGGAGATACGCAGTATTTT.

The chain employs TRBV5-6 and TRBJ1-2; no definite D call. V lost 7 bases to trimming and J lost 4 bases, with 17 bases between them. Germline V gene data show CDR1 as SGHDT and CDR2 as YYEEEE. The CDR3 has 14 residues. The CDR3 loop reads CASGVFPAGYGYTF. In nucleotides, the CDR3 is TGTGCCAGCGGCGTTTTCCCCGCTGGCTATGGCTACACCTTC.

By sample share, this clone is large (0.1 to 1%). The J gene is TRBJ1-2, the V gene TRBV9; 9 nucleotides match TRBD1. The V and J ends lost 6 bases and 7 bases, in that order; junction bases with no gene match: 10. Germline V gene data show CDR1 as SGDLS and CDR2 as YYNGEE. This CDR3 region has 14 residues. CDR3 DNA sequence: TGTGCCAGCACCACTACAGGGGGCGCGGGTGGCTACACCTTC. This translates into CASTTTGGAGGYTF.

This clone appeared a single time. The V call is TRBV9, the J call TRBJ2-7; 8 positions match TRBD1. The germline gives CDR1 SGDLS, CDR2 YYNGEE. The CDR3 runs to 15 residues. Losses at the gene ends were 5 bases for V and 3 bases for J; bases not matched to a gene: 10. The CDR3 loop is CASSPDRGGNYEQYF. The CDR3 DNA is TGTGCCAGCAGTCCTGACAGGGGAGGAAACTACGAGCAGTACTTC.

V is TRBV10-3 and J is TRBJ1-1; D not resolved. Germline loops: CDR1 ENHRY, CDR2 SYGVKD. Deletions cut 5 bases from V and 5 bases from J, with 15 bases between. This CDR3 spans 14 amino acids. The CDR3 loop is CAISPAGEGTEAFF. CDR3 nucleotides: TGTGCCATCAGTCCGGCAGGTGAGGGTACTGAAGCTTTCTTT.

The chain recombines TRBV5-5 with TRBJ1-5, with 7 bases identical to TRBD1. The germline gives CDR1 SGHKS, CDR2 YYEKEE (reference sequence). Unmatched junction bases numbered 6, after V lost 5 bases and J lost 7 bases. The CDR3 totals 13 residues. This CDR3 reads CASSPTGYQPQHF. CDR3 bases: TGTGCCAGCAGTCCGACAGGGTACCAGCCCCAGCATTTT.

The DNA of the CDR3 is TGTGCCAGCAGCCCAAGGGGGTACTATGGCTACACCTTC. Translated: CASSPRGYYGYTF. This sequence joins TRBV7-2 and TRBJ1-2; weak D call: TRBD1 (6 bases). V lost 5 bases to trimming and J lost 3 bases, with 10 bases between them. CDR3 length equals 13 residues. Germline CDR1 is SGHTA and CDR2 is FQGNSA. Using reference TRBV7-2 and TRBJ1-2 for the parts outside the CDR3, the full variable domain is GAGVSQSPSNKVTEKGKDVELRCDPISGHTALYWYRQSLGQGLEFLIYFQGNSAPDKSGLPSDRFSAERTGGSVSTLTIQRTQQEDSAVYLCASSPRGYYGYTFGSGTRLTVV.

This sequence joins TRBV7-2 and TRBJ1-2; tentatively, D is TRBD1 (5 bases). V lost 1 base, J lost 7 bases, and 16 bases lay in between. Germline CDR1 SGHTA, CDR2 FQGNSA. The CDR3 loop spans 15 amino acids. CDR3 amino acids: CASSLVSGWQGGYTF. DNA of the CDR3: TGTGCCAGCAGCTTAGTTTCAGGGTGGCAGGGTGGCTACACCTTC.

The rearrangement joins TRBV6-5 to TRBJ2-2; the D is unclear. CDR3 length equals 12 residues. Trimming removed 5 bases from V and 4 bases from J, with 5 bases in between. Germline assignment: CDR1 MNHEY and CDR2 SVGAGI. The CDR3 reads CASSPFTGELFF. The CDR3 coding sequence is TGTGCCAGCAGTCCCTTCACCGGGGAGCTGTTTTTT.

The chain joins TRBV7-2 to TRBJ2-7, with D possibly being TRBD2 (5 bases). This CDR3 spans 12 amino acids. Germline lookup yields CDR1 SGHTA and CDR2 FQGNSA. Trimming pared 4 bases from V and 5 bases from J, leaving 9 bases between. This CDR3 is CASSSPGDEQYF. For the CDR3, the DNA is TGTGCCAGCAGCTCCCCCGGGGACGAGCAGTACTTC.

The chain carries TRBV6-4 and TRBJ2-5, with TRBD1 identical over 9 bases. The J call may be in error: the DNA end matches TRBJ2-7 better. The CDR3 runs to 14 residues. Germline CDR1 reads MRHNA; CDR2 reads SNTAGT. CDR3 sequence (DNA): TGTGCCAGCAGATCCGGGACAGGGTCCTACGAGCAGTACTTC. Translation: CASRSGTGSYEQYF.